A selection of T cell receptor beta chains follows, all from one sample in a study of Graves' ophthalmopathy and Graves' hyperthyroidism. TCRdb reprocessed the multiplex PCR reads with MiXCR, giving one entry per CDR3 protein. The sample shows some 160,000 distinct CDR3 sequences, 39% of them seen only once. Sequencing was done on a sample of peripheral blood. Receptors originate from a man younger than 45 with Graves' ophthalmopathy. Each CDR3 is given with its conserved first and last residue. The D gene is left open where the match is weak. Clone size, where shown, is once, few, many, or a class for clones that have expanded.

d_gene | abundance | j_gene | v_gene | CDR3aa | CDR3nt
TRBD1 | many | TRBJ1-1 | TRBV12-3/TRBV12-4 | CASSLHRGPEAFF | TGTGCCAGCAGTTTACACAGGGGACCTGAAGCTTTCTTT
. | . | TRBJ1-1 | TRBV28 | CASSLGLRRTEAFF | TGTGCCAGCAGTTTGGGACTTCGCAGGACTGAAGCTTTCTTT
TRBD2 | many | TRBJ2-5 | TRBV6-1 | CASSELAGGQETQYF | TGTGCCAGCAGTGAACTAGCGGGAGGGCAAGAGACCCAGTACTTC
. | . | TRBJ1-1 | TRBV6-4 | CASSQSPEDTEAFF | TGTGCCAGCAGTCAAAGTCCCGAGGACACTGAAGCTTTCTTT
TRBD2 | . | TRBJ2-7 | TRBV27 | CASSPREALYEQYF | TGTGCCAGCAGTCCCCGGGAGGCACTGTACGAGCAGTACTTC
TRBD1 | many | TRBJ1-1 | TRBV6-5 | CASSFGQALGGTEAFF | TGTGCCAGCAGTTTCGGACAGGCCCTCGGGGGCACTGAAGCTTTCTTT
. | . | TRBJ2-5 | TRBV12-3/TRBV12-4 | CASSLGLGGKETQYF | TGTGCCAGCAGTTTGGGTTTGGGAGGCAAAGAGACCCAGTACTTC
. | . | TRBJ1-5 | TRBV6-1 | CASFEGDHQPQHF | TGTGCCAGTTTCGAAGGGGATCACCAGCCCCAGCATTTT
. | once | TRBJ1-2 | TRBV6-1 | CASIQGLYGYTF | TGTGCCAGCATCCAGGGCCTCTATGGCTACACCTTC
. | many | TRBJ2-7 | TRBV6-5 | CASSYSDGYEQYF | TGTGCCAGCAGTTACTCGGACGGCTACGAGCAGTACTTC
. | many | TRBJ2-4 | TRBV28 | CASPKGVDKNIQYF | TGTGCCAGCCCCAAGGGCGTGGACAAAAACATTCAGTACTTC
TRBD1 | many | TRBJ2-7 | TRBV5-1 | CASGLAGTAVYEQYF | TGCGCCAGCGGCTTAGCCGGGACAGCAGTCTACGAGCAGTACTTC
. | many | TRBJ2-7 | TRBV11-2 | CASSHYEQYF | TGTGCCAGCAGCCACTACGAGCAGTACTTC
TRBD1 | many | TRBJ2-6 | TRBV12-3/TRBV12-4 | CVSSMTGVGANVLTF | TGTGTCAGCAGCATGACAGGGGTTGGGGCCAACGTCCTGACTTTC
TRBD1 | . | TRBJ2-7 | TRBV5-1 | CASQRQGSTYEQYF | TGCGCCAGTCAACGACAGGGGTCCACCTACGAGCAGTACTTC
TRBD2 | few | TRBJ2-7 | TRBV6-1 | CASREGLVIYEQYF | TGTGCCAGCAGGGAGGGACTAGTCATCTACGAGCAGTACTTC
. | . | TRBJ2-2 | TRBV6-2/TRBV6-3 | CASSYNLGLGELFF | TGTGCCAGCAGTTACAATTTAGGCCTCGGGGAGCTGTTTTTT
. | many | TRBJ1-3 | TRBV14 | CASSHRGAGNTIYF | TGTGCCAGCAGCCACCGAGGGGCTGGAAACACCATATATTTT
TRBD1 | many | TRBJ2-2 | TRBV6-1 | CASRPGTGTGELFF | TGTGCCAGCAGACCCGGGACAGGGACCGGGGAGCTGTTTTTT
. | . | TRBJ1-1 | TRBV6-1 | CASSKEPGIPEAFF | TGTGCCAGCAGTAAAGAGCCTGGGATCCCTGAAGCTTTCTTT
. | many | TRBJ1-1 | TRBV6-5 | CASRGGDTEAFF | TGTGCCAGCAGGGGGGGGGACACTGAAGCTTTCTTT
. | few | TRBJ2-5 | TRBV7-2 | CASSPRGGSFPETQYF | TGTGCCAGCAGCCCCCGAGGAGGGTCCTTCCCAGAGACCCAGTACTTC
. | . | TRBJ2-7 | TRBV6-5 | CASSYPQGSSYEQYF | TGTGCCAGCAGTTACCCCCAGGGGTCCTCCTACGAGCAGTACTTC
. | . | TRBJ2-5 | TRBV12-3/TRBV12-4 | CASTPTLLGTQYF | TGTGCCAGCACCCCGACGCTGCTCGGGACCCAGTACTTC
. | many | TRBJ1-1 | TRBV29-1 | CSVMVGGTEAFF | TGCAGCGTTATGGTAGGGGGCACTGAAGCTTTCTTT
. | many | TRBJ1-1 | TRBV27 | CASSSGPQVAEAFF | TGTGCCAGCAGTTCGGGGCCTCAGGTAGCTGAAGCTTTCTTT
. | . | TRBJ1-2 | TRBV18 | CASSPGFYGYTF | TGTGCCAGCTCACCAGGGTTTTATGGCTACACCTTC
. | many | TRBJ2-7 | TRBV7-2 | CASSLMPNSYEQYF | TGTGCCAGCAGCTTAATGCCTAACTCCTACGAGCAGTACTTC
TRBD1 | . | TRBJ2-5 | TRBV12-3/TRBV12-4 | CASSIQQGSGETQYF | TGTGCCAGCAGTATCCAACAGGGGTCGGGGGAGACCCAGTACTTC
. | many | TRBJ1-4 | TRBV18 | CASSPQTAAPNEKLFF | TGTGCCAGCTCACCTCAAACGGCGGCTCCTAATGAAAAACTGTTTTTT
TRBD1 | . | TRBJ1-2 | TRBV6-1 | CASSRTQGNYGYTF | TGTGCCAGCAGCCGTACACAGGGGAACTATGGCTACACCTTC
. | . | TRBJ2-7 | TRBV19 | CASSGQSYEQYF | TGTGCCAGTAGTGGACAATCCTACGAGCAGTACTTC
. | . | TRBJ1-5 | TRBV27 | CATRQGNQPQHF | TGTGCCACCCGACAGGGCAATCAGCCCCAGCATTTT
. | . | TRBJ1-6 | TRBV27 | CASALTGTRDSPLHF | TGTGCCAGCGCGCTAACCGGGACACGGGATTCACCCCTCCACTTT
. | many | TRBJ2-7 | TRBV20-1 | CSGSGNRVPGEQYF | TGCAGTGGCTCTGGTAACAGGGTACCGGGAGAGCAGTACTTC
. | . | TRBJ1-2 | TRBV15 | CATSRDSYGYTF | TGTGCCACCAGCAGGGACAGCTATGGCTACACCTTC
. | many | TRBJ2-7 | TRBV6-1 | CASTPEAGNRYEQYF | TGTGCCAGCACCCCGGAGGCGGGAAACCGCTACGAGCAGTACTTC
TRBD2 | many | TRBJ2-7 | TRBV6-5 | CASGSGVSYEQYF | TGTGCCAGCGGGAGCGGGGTTTCCTACGAGCAGTACTTC
. | many | TRBJ1-3 | TRBV29-1 | CSVEGSGNTIYF | TGCAGCGTTGAGGGATCTGGAAACACCATATATTTT
TRBD1 | many | TRBJ2-5 | TRBV10-3 | CAISEPMGQGRETQYF | TGTGCCATCAGTGAGCCGATGGGACAGGGGAGAGAGACCCAGTACTTC
. | . | TRBJ1-2 | TRBV6-5 | CASIRVSPNYGYTF | TGTGCCAGCATTAGGGTCAGCCCCAACTATGGCTACACCTTC